This T cell receptor (beta chain) appears in the sequencing data of a study of blood T cell repertoires in COVID-19. Study-wide context: Sample material is recorded as cDNA or gDNA derived from T cells, B-cell-depleted T cells, or PBMCs.

Trimming at V came to 2 bases and at J to 6 bases, leaving 12 bases not matched to a gene. CDR3 length equals 17 residues. Germline V gives CDR1 MDHEN, CDR2 SYDVKM. Data came from immunoSEQ multiplex PCR; TCRdb stores just in-frame clones and leaves some out. Of approximately 230,000 clones listed, about nine tenths are singletons. The chain has TRBV28 and TRBJ2-1; TRBD1 agrees at 8 bases. The TCR was taken from a man aged 18 to 35 who had recovered from COVID-19. The sequenced sample was PBMCs or T cells enriched from blood (not recorded which). The CDR3 DNA sequence: TGTGCCAGCAGTTTAATCCAGGGGGCGTCCGGGGGCAATGAGCAGTTCTTC. The encoded protein is CASSLIQGASGGNEQFF.